This is a list of T cell receptor beta chains from one sample in a study of regulatory T cells in long-lasting Graves disease. TCRdb processed the multiplex PCR reads anew with MiXCR; each CDR3 protein has one entry. This table has approximately 210,000 distinct CDR3 sequences, about 17% appearing once. The source material was peripheral blood mononuclear cells (PBMCs), sampled at new diagnosis, from a patient treated with antithyroid drugs. Source of these receptors: a female donor with Graves disease. CDR3s include the opening cysteine and the closing phenylalanine or tryptophan. D genes are given only for firm matches. Clone size is given for some rows only: seen once, a few or many times, or a class if the clone is expanded.

abundance	d_gene	v_gene	j_gene	CDR3aa	CDR3nt
NA	NA	TRBV24-1	TRBJ2-3	CATRGRNTDTQYF	TGTGCCACCCGGGGTAGAAACACAGATACGCAGTATTTT
many	NA	TRBV6-1	TRBJ2-3	CASNEREWADTQYF	TGTGCCAGCAACGAGCGAGAGTGGGCAGATACGCAGTATTTT
NA	TRBD1	TRBV2	TRBJ2-5	CASTLQGAETQYF	TGTGCCAGCACCTTACAGGGGGCTGAGACCCAGTACTTC
once	NA	TRBV6-4	TRBJ2-7	CASSYGVQGTYEQYF	TGTGCCAGCAGTTACGGGGTGCAGGGCACCTACGAGCAGTACTTC
few	TRBD2	TRBV24-1	TRBJ2-3	CATSDSVAGGPVDTQYF	TGTGCCACCAGTGATTCGGTAGCGGGAGGGCCCGTCGATACGCAGTATTTT
many	TRBD2	TRBV28	TRBJ2-7	CASSLIGTSYEQYF	TGTGCCAGCAGCCTGATTGGGACTAGCTACGAGCAGTACTTC
many	TRBD1	TRBV5-6	TRBJ1-2	CASSKDRGLGYTF	TGTGCCAGCAGCAAGGACAGGGGGCTGGGCTACACCTTC
NA	NA	TRBV12-3/TRBV12-4	TRBJ2-7	CASTLRGTSYEQYF	TGTGCCAGCACCCTCCGGGGGACCTCCTACGAGCAGTACTTC
many	NA	TRBV9	TRBJ2-7	CASSVGRGAAVYEQYF	TGTGCCAGCAGCGTAGGTAGGGGGGCGGCGGTCTACGAGCAGTACTTC
few	TRBD1	TRBV7-2	TRBJ2-6	CASSSPTGGLSSGANVLTF	TGTGCCAGCAGCTCCCCGACAGGGGGTTTGTCATCTGGGGCCAACGTCCTGACTTTC
many	NA	TRBV7-9	TRBJ1-2	CASSLGAGRTNYGYTF	TGTGCCAGCAGCTTAGGTGCTGGGAGAACTAACTATGGCTACACCTTC
many	TRBD1	TRBV12-3/TRBV12-4	TRBJ1-2	CASSPRTGAYGYTF	TGTGCCAGCAGTCCTCGGACAGGGGCCTATGGCTACACCTTC
many	NA	TRBV3-1	TRBJ2-2	CASSQSLVVTGELFF	TGTGCCAGCAGCCAAAGCCTAGTCGTTACCGGGGAGCTGTTTTTT
many	NA	TRBV11-2	TRBJ2-7	CASSLAGGDEQYF	TGTGCCAGCAGCTTAGCGGGCGGGGACGAGCAGTACTTC
many	NA	TRBV7-9	TRBJ2-1	CASSLVPSSPYNEQFF	TGTGCCAGCAGCTTAGTCCCTAGTAGTCCCTACAATGAGCAGTTCTTC